A selection of T cell receptor beta chains follows, all from one sample in a study of blood T cell repertoires in COVID-19. Using immunoSEQ multiplex PCR, the repertoire was profiled, and TCRdb retains in-frame clones only, with some absent. In the table there are 200,000 to 250,000 clones, less than 85% of which are singletons. The sequencing sample was made of peripheral blood. These receptors were obtained from a woman in her 70s with acute or convalescent COVID-19. CDR3s include the opening cysteine and the closing phenylalanine or tryptophan. Fields, in order: CDR3 length, J gene, V gene, clone size, D gene, CDR3 protein, CDR3 DNA. The D gene is left open where the match is weak. Only some rows state a clone size, as once, few, many or a class for expanded clones.

>14|TRBJ1-1|TRBV5-1|.|TRBD1
CASRQGERNTEAFF
TGCGCCAGCAGACAGGGGGAGAGAAACACTGAAGCTTTCTTT
>14|TRBJ1-2|TRBV28|.|TRBD1
CASSFGQVSYGYTF
TGTGCCAGCAGTTTCGGACAGGTGAGCTATGGCTACACCTTC
>15|TRBJ1-2|TRBV9|.|.
CASSVGVGGNYGYTF
TGTGCCAGCAGCGTAGGGGTTGGAGGGAATTATGGCTACACCTTC
>15|TRBJ1-4|TRBV4-1|once|TRBD1
CASSQDRQGYGKLFF
TGCGCCAGCAGCCAGGATAGACAGGGTTACGGAAAACTGTTTTTT
>16|TRBJ2-4|TRBV19|.|TRBD2
CASSRDGGRAKNIQYF
TGTGCCAGTAGTAGGGACGGGGGGAGGGCCAAAAACATTCAGTACTTC
>13|TRBJ1-2|TRBV6-2/TRBV6-3|.|.
CASSYGATWGYTF
TGTGCCAGCAGTTACGGGGCAACGTGGGGCTACACCTTC
>16|TRBJ2-1|TRBV7-3|.|TRBD2
CASSPTGLAGHNEQFF
TGTGCCAGCAGCCCGACCGGGCTAGCGGGCCACAATGAGCAGTTCTTC
>16|TRBJ2-2|TRBV19|few|TRBD1
CASSIPGGANTGELFF
TGTGCCAGTAGTATACCAGGGGGCGCGAACACCGGGGAGCTGTTTTTT
>14|TRBJ2-7|TRBV5-4|once|.
CASSLLPGDYEQYF
TGTGCCAGCAGCTTGTTGCCCGGGGACTACGAGCAGTACTTC
>17|TRBJ2-1|TRBV14|.|.
CASSQRSNRAKDNEQFF
TGTGCCAGCAGCCAAAGGTCGAACAGGGCGAAAGACAATGAGCAGTTCTTC
>15|TRBJ2-5|TRBV5-1|.|.
CASSLRLSGQETQYF
TGCGCCAGCAGCTTGAGACTATCTGGACAAGAGACCCAGTACTTC
>15|TRBJ2-5|TRBV29-1|.|TRBD2
CSVELSGRAQETQYF
TGCAGCGTTGAATTGAGCGGGAGGGCCCAAGAGACCCAGTACTTC
>13|TRBJ1-5|TRBV5-1|.|.
CASSQDSNQPQHF
TGCGCCAGCAGCCAGGATAGCAATCAGCCCCAGCATTTT
>11|TRBJ2-5|TRBV10-3|few|.
CAISYKETQYF
TGTGCCATCAGTTACAAAGAGACCCAGTACTTC
>14|TRBJ1-6|TRBV30|.|TRBD1
CAWSGQGFVSPLHF
TGTGCCTGGTCGGGACAGGGCTTCGTTTCACCCCTCCACTTT
>12|TRBJ2-7|TRBV28|.|.
CASRTATYEQYF
TGTGCCAGCCGGACAGCCACCTACGAGCAGTACTTC
>14|TRBJ2-1|TRBV5-1|.|.
CASSATGIGDEQFF
TGCGCCAGCAGCGCGACAGGCATCGGGGATGAGCAGTTCTTC
>19|TRBJ2-3|TRBV30|.|TRBD2
CASHHSRLAGGGGTDTQYF
TGTGCCTCGCACCATTCCAGACTAGCGGGAGGGGGGGGCACAGATACGCAGTATTTT
>16|TRBJ2-5|TRBV5-1|.|TRBD2
CASSLGLAGGLETQYF
TGCGCCAGCAGCTTGGGACTAGCGGGAGGTCTAGAGACCCAGTACTTC
>12|TRBJ1-2|TRBV3-1/TRBV3-2|.|.
CASSGIRGGYTF
TGTGCCAGCAGCGGTATCAGGGGCGGCTACACCTTC
>16|TRBJ1-1|TRBV5-1|few|.
CASSSTPGGAGTEAFF
TGCGCCAGCAGCTCTACCCCGGGAGGGGCGGGCACTGAAGCTTTCTTT
>14|TRBJ1-4|TRBV7-2|.|.
CASSLTVGGEKLFF
TGTGCCAGCAGCTTGACAGTGGGGGGTGAAAAACTGTTTTTT
>15|TRBJ1-5|TRBV18|.|.
CASSPPGGTGQPQHF
TGTGCCAGCTCACCACCAGGCGGAACGGGTCAGCCCCAGCATTTT
>14|TRBJ2-1|TRBV2|.|TRBD1
CASVPGQGHNEQFF
TGTGCCAGCGTTCCGGGACAGGGTCACAATGAGCAGTTCTTC
>11|TRBJ2-7|TRBV7-9|.|.
CASSLLREQYF
TGTGCCAGCAGCTTACTTCGCGAGCAGTACTTC
>14|TRBJ2-1|TRBV5-1|.|TRBD2
CASTGGGYGNEQFF
TGCGCCAGCACCGGGGGAGGGTACGGCAATGAGCAGTTCTTC
>14|TRBJ1-1|TRBV6-1|.|.
CASSDRAGVTEAFF
TGTGCCAGCAGTGACAGGGCAGGGGTCACTGAAGCTTTCTTT
>15|TRBJ2-5|TRBV19|.|TRBD1
CASSSGYRGRVTQYF
TGTGCCAGTAGCTCCGGCTACAGGGGGCGCGTGACCCAGTACTTC
>16|TRBJ1-6|TRBV5-6|.|.
CASSFREGSYNSPLHF
TGTGCCAGCAGCTTTCGGGAGGGCTCCTATAATTCACCCCTCCACTTT
>17|TRBJ2-7|TRBV5-3|.|TRBD1
CARSAGTGFGSSYEQYF
TGTGCCAGAAGTGCCGGGACAGGGTTTGGAAGCTCCTACGAGCAGTACTTC
>15|TRBJ2-1|TRBV27|.|TRBD2
CASSLRGLGGNEQFF
TGTGCCAGCAGTTTAAGGGGACTAGGAGGGAATGAGCAGTTCTTC
>14|TRBJ2-5|TRBV24-1|.|TRBD2
CATSGTSTIETQYF
TGTGCCACCAGTGGGACTAGCACTATCGAGACCCAGTACTTC
>12|TRBJ2-3|TRBV10-3|few|.
CAISDASGGSYF
TGTGCCATCAGTGACGCCTCTGGGGGCAGTTATTTT
>14|TRBJ2-1|TRBV2|.|TRBD1
CASRDRAGANEQFF
TGTGCCAGCAGGGACAGGGCAGGGGCCAATGAGCAGTTCTTC
>16|TRBJ2-1|TRBV7-3|.|TRBD2
CASSSPLTSGKDEQFF
TGTGCCAGCAGCTCTCCTCTGACTAGCGGGAAAGATGAGCAGTTCTTC
>14|TRBJ2-5|TRBV11-3|once|TRBD2
CASSLHRGVETQYF
TGTGCCAGCAGCCTACACCGGGGGGTAGAGACCCAGTACTTC
>14|TRBJ2-7|TRBV5-1|.|.
CASSLGADAYEQYF
TGCGCCAGCAGCTTGGGTGCGGATGCCTACGAGCAGTACTTC
>14|TRBJ1-2|TRBV3-1/TRBV3-2|.|.
CASSQDGASYGYTF
TGTGCCAGCAGCCAAGATGGGGCGAGTTATGGCTACACCTTC
>15|TRBJ2-3|TRBV2|once|.
CASSEVLASTDTQYF
TGTGCCAGCAGTGAAGTATTAGCGAGTACAGATACGCAGTATTTT
>15|TRBJ1-5|TRBV2|.|TRBD1
CASTETGGSNQPQHF
TGTGCCAGCACTGAGACAGGGGGTTCCAATCAGCCCCAGCATTTT
>14|TRBJ1-3|TRBV28|.|.
CASTGVNSGNTIYF
TGTGCCAGCACTGGAGTAAACTCTGGAAACACCATATATTTT
>14|TRBJ2-3|TRBV11-3|.|.
CASSLTSSTDTQYF
TGTGCCAGCAGCTTAACTAGCAGCACAGATACGCAGTATTTT
>13|TRBJ1-4|TRBV6-1|.|.
CASSEGSGRKLFF
TGTGCCAGCAGTGAAGGGAGTGGAAGGAAACTGTTTTTT
>13|TRBJ1-2|TRBV10-3|.|.
CAISESQEDGYTF
TGTGCCATCAGTGAGTCGCAGGAGGATGGCTACACCTTC
>14|TRBJ2-3|TRBV13|.|TRBD2
CASSITSAGDTQYF
TGTGCCAGCAGCATTACTAGCGCCGGAGATACGCAGTATTTT
>15|TRBJ2-7|TRBV30|.|.
CAWTEGRGTGEEQYF
TGTGCCTGGACCGAGGGTCGCGGGACGGGTGAAGAGCAGTACTTC
>14|TRBJ2-5|TRBV2|.|TRBD2
CASSVGREKETQYF
TGTGCCAGCAGTGTCGGGAGGGAGAAAGAGACCCAGTACTTC
>15|TRBJ1-6|TRBV5-4|.|TRBD1
CASSSTTGSEAPLHF
TGTGCCAGCAGCTCGACGACAGGGAGTGAGGCACCCCTCCACTTT
>13|TRBJ2-1|TRBV19|.|.
CASSPSWYNEQFF
TGTGCCAGTAGCCCGAGTTGGTACAATGAGCAGTTCTTC
>19|TRBJ2-2|TRBV11-2|.|TRBD2
CASSSTSSGRYLPTGELFF
TGTGCCAGCAGCTCCACCTCTAGCGGGAGGTATCTTCCCACCGGGGAGCTGTTTTTT
>14|TRBJ1-1|TRBV28|once|.
CASLRTQTVTEAFF
TGTGCCAGCTTGCGAACACAGACAGTAACTGAAGCTTTCTTT
>14|TRBJ1-5|TRBV27|.|TRBD1
CASSTGQGAQPQHF
TGTGCCAGCAGTACCGGACAGGGGGCACAGCCCCAGCATTTT
>13|TRBJ2-7|TRBV7-9|.|.
CASSFQGSYEQYF
TGTGCCAGCAGCTTTCAGGGTTCCTACGAGCAGTACTTC
>15|TRBJ1-3|TRBV6-6|.|TRBD1
CASSTRTGRGNTIYF
TGTGCCAGCAGTACGCGGACAGGGAGGGGAAACACCATATATTTT
>18|TRBJ2-3|TRBV27|.|TRBD1
CASSPGQGIGFRTDTQYF
TGTGCCAGCAGTCCAGGACAGGGGATTGGTTTTCGTACAGATACGCAGTATTTT
>16|TRBJ2-2|TRBV19|.|.
CASSIGSRGWTGELFF
TGTGCCAGTAGTATAGGAAGCAGGGGCTGGACCGGGGAGCTGTTTTTT
>13|TRBJ1-2|TRBV30|.|TRBD1
CAWRDRGRAGYTF
TGTGCCTGGAGGGACAGGGGGCGAGCTGGCTACACCTTC
>13|TRBJ2-7|TRBV12-5|.|.
CASARDFTYEQYF
TGTGCTAGTGCCCGGGACTTTACCTACGAGCAGTACTTC
>14|TRBJ1-5|TRBV6-5|few|.
CASSSTGSNQPQHF
TGTGCCAGCAGCTCAACAGGTAGCAATCAGCCCCAGCATTTT